The rows below give T cell receptor beta chains drawn from one sample of a study of T cells expressing NK-cell markers. With the 5' RACE reads reprocessed, TCRdb shows one record per CDR3 protein and no DNA. The specimen's table records 200,000 to 300,000 distinct CDR3 sequences. The sequenced material came from blood T cells: a sorted CD56 or NKG2C T cell subset, CD4+ or CD8+ T cells, or bulk PBMC T cells (not recorded which). These receptors all stem from a woman between 18 and 75 years old in good health. CDR3s include the opening cysteine and the closing phenylalanine or tryptophan.

V gene	J gene	CDR3 protein
TRBV18	TRBJ2-7	CASSPGTGALEQYF
TRBV6-2/TRBV6-3	TRBJ1-2	CASSRDSYGYTF
TRBV7-2	TRBJ2-1	CASRIAGGKNEQFF
TRBV5-6	TRBJ1-2	CARPLVRRLDGYGYTF
TRBV6-6	TRBJ1-5	CASRQVNQPQHF
TRBV2	TRBJ1-3	CASRQGENTIYF
TRBV28	TRBJ2-7	CASTGLAGQYEQYF
TRBV7-2	TRBJ2-7	CASSLAPTSYEQYF
TRBV4-3	TRBJ1-6	CASSQETRGNSPLHF
TRBV7-9	TRBJ1-1	CASSLLGQYTEAFF
TRBV6-5	TRBJ2-7	CASTLSGGEQYF
TRBV20-1	TRBJ2-2	CSATSIGTANTGELFF
TRBV7-2	TRBJ1-5	CASSLATAREPQHF
TRBV12-3/TRBV12-4	TRBJ2-2	CASTRQGVTGELFF
TRBV13	TRBJ2-3	CASSKTSGRPGDTQYF
TRBV14	TRBJ2-4	CASSQDGITGVGPNIQYF
TRBV20-1	TRBJ2-2	CSANRGRTGELFF
TRBV5-1	TRBJ2-5	CASLGGKETQYF
TRBV20-1	TRBJ2-5	CSAPWREETQYF
TRBV5-4	TRBJ2-1	CASSAPAGIYNEQFF
TRBV7-3	TRBJ2-3	CASSVSRVGDTQYF
TRBV4-3	TRBJ2-2	CASSQAVARVTGELFF
TRBV28	TRBJ2-7	CASRLPGIVYEQYF
TRBV20-1	TRBJ2-7	CSALSGRATYEQYF
TRBV5-1	TRBJ2-5	CASSLVPSEEETQYF
TRBV6-5	TRBJ2-2	CASSYDRVTGELFF
TRBV3-1	TRBJ2-5	CASSQGGTGRAYF
TRBV9	TRBJ2-7	CASSVDLSSYEQYF
TRBV3-1	TRBJ1-5	CASSRGNQPQHF
TRBV5-5	TRBJ2-3	CASSLSPPGGTQYF
TRBV6-2/TRBV6-3	TRBJ1-5	CASSSIRSGGNQPQHF
TRBV29-1	TRBJ2-5	CSVEVKETQYF
TRBV20-1	TRBJ2-3	CSAAKGLAGGGDTQYF
TRBV19	TRBJ2-3	CASSISGYRDTQYF
TRBV6-2/TRBV6-3	TRBJ2-6	CASNRDNSGANVLTF
TRBV12-3/TRBV12-4	TRBJ2-3	CASSLSNLVTDTQYF
TRBV7-9	TRBJ2-5	CASSLELGGRETQYF
TRBV5-1	TRBJ2-5	CASTRGQLQETQYF
TRBV5-1	TRBJ1-2	CASSAGTDIYGYTF
TRBV7-8	TRBJ2-2	CASSPYGTGNTGELFF
TRBV19	TRBJ2-2	CASRNPGQGPRELFF
TRBV12-3/TRBV12-4	TRBJ1-1	CASSFGGTKMNTEAFF
TRBV27	TRBJ2-3	CASSFSGGPPDTQYF
TRBV20-1	TRBJ2-5	CSARDPSTSGGQETQYF
TRBV6-1	TRBJ2-2	CASTLTLDYGELFF
TRBV7-9	TRBJ2-2	CASSLGNIAGELFF
TRBV6-1	TRBJ2-5	CASSEQGLKTQYF
TRBV15	TRBJ2-6	CATSRGTFGGANVLTF
TRBV12-3/TRBV12-4	TRBJ1-1	CASSPPGVGIEAFF
TRBV12-5	TRBJ2-2	CASGDRVVVTGELFF
TRBV29-1	TRBJ1-2	CSVVDSRAVTF
TRBV29-1	TRBJ2-1	CSLEGGTNYNEQFF
TRBV19	TRBJ2-1	CASNWGLAGGFRGSYNEQFF
TRBV20-1	TRBJ2-3	CSAQRLAGDTDTQYF